This T cell receptor (beta chain) was identified in a study of T-cell memory formation after mild COVID-19. Looking at the study overall: Clusters were largely donor specific.

One entry per CDR3 protein, called by TCRdb with MiXCR from the 5' RACE reads. The sample contains 300,000 to 400,000 distinct CDR3 sequences, around 30% of which appear only once. V was trimmed by 2 bases and J by 1 base, leaving 6 bases between them. The CDR3 is made up of 13 amino acids. CDR1 is SGHRS and CDR2 is YFSETQ in the germline V gene. This clonotype was obtained from an adult woman who had mild COVID-19 (a few samples of this study predate the infection). Cell type and time point are not known. V and J are TRBV5-1 and TRBJ1-1; no firm D call. The sample comprised PBMCs or a T cell subset sorted from them (not recorded which). The CDR3 sequence: CASSLQSNTEAFF. Written as DNA, the CDR3 is TGCGCCAGCAGCTTACAGTCGAACACTGAAGCTTTCTTT.